The 13 T cell receptor beta chains listed next were all sequenced from one sample in a study of blood T cell dynamics during melanoma immunotherapy. Time point here: week 3, after first cycle of checkpoint inhibitor. The table came from immunoSEQ multiplex PCR; TCRdb's copy has only in-frame clones and leaves some out. This sample has roughly 16,000 clones, with around 93% found just once. This specimen consisted of effector memory CD8+ T cells from blood, obtained from a patient treated with checkpoint blockade. The receptors stem from a human donor with melanoma.

This clone was counted once. V usage is TRBV7-3 and J usage is TRBJ2-1; D remains ambiguous. The CDR3 is 16 amino acids. Germline V gene data show CDR1 as SGHTA and CDR2 as FQGTGA. The V gene lost 6 bases and the J gene lost 4 bases, with 19 bases spanning the gap. Here the CDR3 reads CASSQRNTTKYNEQFF. DNA for the CDR3: TGTGCCAGCAGTCAGAGAAACACCACGAAGTACAATGAGCAGTTCTTC.

V is TRBV5-6 and J is TRBJ2-1; the D gene is possibly TRBD2 (6 bases). The CDR3 is 15 amino acids. Trimming removed 6 bases at V and 3 bases at J, with 16 bases between. Germline V CDR1 and CDR2: SGHDT, YYEEEE. This chain's CDR3 is CASIPGGVIYNEQFF. The CDR3 DNA reads as TGTGCCAGCATCCCGGGCGGGGTGATCTACAATGAGCAGTTCTTC.

This clone was seen only once. This chain links TRBV7-9 with TRBJ2-1, with D perhaps assigned TRBD1 or TRBD2 (6 bases each). Germline V gene sequence: CDR1 SEHNR, CDR2 FQNEAQ (reference sequence). Trimming took 4 bases from V and 7 from J, leaving 11 bases between them. CDR3 length equals 13 residues. The CDR3, as DNA: TGTGCCAGCAGCTCGGGGGCGAAAAATGAGCAGTTCTTC. Translation gives CASSSGAKNEQFF. Full variable domain (remainder filled in from reference TRBV7-9 and TRBJ2-1): DTGVSQNPRHKITKRGQNVTFRCDPISEHNRLYWYRQTLGQGPEFLTYFQNEAQLEKSRLLSDRFSAERPKGSFSTLEIQRTEQGDSAMYLCASSSGAKNEQFFGPGTRLTVL.

This clone has only a few counts. This rearrangement joins TRBV27 to TRBJ2-7; 12 bases align to TRBD2. The CDR3 is 16 residues long. V shed 2 bases, J shed 1 base, and the junction held 3 bases outside the gene matches. Germline lookup yields CDR1 MNHEY and CDR2 SMNVEV (reference sequence). The chain's CDR3 is CASSLALAGGSYEQYF. CDR3 nucleotides: TGTGCCAGCAGTTTAGCTCTAGCGGGAGGGTCCTACGAGCAGTACTTC.

This clone appeared a single time. The chain recombines TRBV27 with TRBJ2-5; maybe TRBD1 (5 bases). Trimming took off 5 bases at V and 4 bases at J, with 8 bases between the two ends. Germline V gives CDR1 MNHEY, CDR2 SMNVEV (reference sequence). The CDR3 contains 12 residues. CDR3 region: CASSNRRETQYF. CDR3 coding DNA: TGTGCCAGCAGTAACAGGAGAGAGACCCAGTACTTC.

The gene calls are TRBV5-6 and TRBJ2-3; no reliable D call. The CDR3 covers 12 residues. CDR1 and CDR2 from the germline V gene are SGHDT and YYEEEE. Trimming took off 0 bases at V and 11 bases at J, with 10 bases between the two ends. CDR3 residues: CASSLGVAWQYF. CDR3 nucleotides: TGTGCCAGCAGCTTGGGGGTAGCTTGGCAGTATTTT.

The chain is built from TRBV2 and TRBJ2-7, with D possibly TRBD2 on 6 matching bases. The germline V and J ends were trimmed by 1 base and 5 bases, with 15 bases remaining between them. Germline assignment: CDR1 SNHLY and CDR2 FYNNEI. The CDR3 consists of 15 residues. The CDR3 protein is CASSEGSGLVHEQYF. CDR3 sequence (DNA): TGTGCCAGCAGTGAAGGGAGCGGGCTTGTCCACGAGCAGTACTTC. Based on the CDR3 plus reference TRBV2 and TRBJ2-7, the full variable domain is EPEVTQTPSHQVTQMGQEVILRCVPISNHLYFYWYRQILGQKVEFLVSFYNNEISEKSEIFDDQFSVERPDGSNFTLKIRSTKLEDSAMYFCASSEGSGLVHEQYFGPGTRLTVT.

The table lists this clone with a few counts. The rearrangement links TRBV13 to TRBJ1-2; D is undetermined. The V end was cut by 4 bases, the J end by 5 bases, with 14 bases between. The length of the CDR3 is 14 residues. The germline gives CDR1 PRHDT, CDR2 FYEKMQ (reference sequence). The CDR3 loop reads CASSSTLDPYGYTF. The DNA of the CDR3 is TGTGCCAGCAGCTCAACTTTGGACCCTTATGGCTACACCTTC.

The rearrangement uses TRBV7-9 and TRBJ1-1, with TRBD1 as a possible D gene (6 bases). Looked up from germline, CDR1 is SEHNR and CDR2 is FQNEAQ (reference sequence). The V end was cut by 3 bases, the J end by 7 bases, with 9 bases between. The CDR3 has 12 residues. The CDR3 DNA reads as TGTGCCAGCAGCTTCAGGGGAATTGAAGCTTTCTTT. This encodes CASSFRGIEAFF.

The gene calls are TRBV7-9 and TRBJ2-5, with 7 bases that match TRBD1. From germline, CDR1 is SEHNR and CDR2 FQNEAQ (reference sequence). The CDR3 has 13 residues. J lost 5 bases, V lost 5 bases, and 5 bases had no gene match. CDR3 loop: CASSQPGQETQYF. As DNA, the CDR3 is TGTGCCAGCAGCCAACCGGGACAGGAGACCCAGTACTTC.

This chain connects TRBV28 to TRBJ2-3; D unresolved. Trimming shortened V by 7 bases and J by 6 bases, and 14 bases separated the two germline ends. Germline-derived CDR1 and CDR2 are MDHEN and SYDVKM. This CDR3 region has 13 residues. CDR3 in DNA: TGTGCCAGCACCCCTCTCCCCCGGGATACGCAGTATTTT. Residues: CASTPLPRDTQYF.

This clone has a handful of counts. The chain couples TRBV28 to TRBJ2-3, with D uncertain. The V and J ends lost 3 bases and 4 bases respectively, with 2 bases between them. The CDR3 consists of 11 residues. Germline V gene sequence: CDR1 MDHEN, CDR2 SYDVKM. The CDR3 here is CASSLPDTQYF. DNA of the CDR3: TGTGCCAGCAGTTTGCCAGATACGCAGTATTTT.

The table lists this clone with a count of one. The chain links TRBV5-8 to TRBJ1-4; TRBD1 is a possible D gene (5 bases). Germline V lookup: CDR1 SGHTS, CDR2 YDEGEE. CDR3 length equals 15 residues. Trimming took off 4 bases at V and 5 bases at J, with 15 bases between the two ends. CDR3 in DNA: TGTGCCAGCAGCGGGAGGGGCCGTACGAATGAAAAACTGTTTTTT. This translates into CASSGRGRTNEKLFF.